One T cell receptor beta chain is described in this entry. Its antigen is still unknown. The V gene lost 7 bases and the J gene lost 3 bases, with 10 bases spanning the gap. This CDR3 has 13 residues. Per germline, CDR1 MDHEN and CDR2 SYDVKM. The primer mix had 60 Vbeta and 13 Jbeta primers. Authors' methods: Per a later analysis, the number of unique TCR beta chains was some 80 million, of which about 10 million were shared. This table comes from immunoSEQ multiplex PCR, and its TCRdb copy is limited to in-frame clones, with some not included. That table gives V, J and clone size, and the DNA gave D and trimming. Of about 130,000 clones listed, about 74% were seen once; the top ten hold 4.3%. The data originate from a study of cytomegalovirus exposure and HLA in healthy donors. Whole-study results and caveats: Association of a missense DCLRE1C variant with TCR beta V- and J-gene trimming was reported in a later analysis.

The TCR comes from a man aged 18 to 35 in good health and CMV-seropositive. The chain employs TRBV28 and TRBJ1-5; D not resolved. The specimen was PBMCs. CDR3 sequence reads: CASTSEYNQPQHF. The CDR3 DNA sequence: TGTGCCAGCACGAGCGAATACAATCAGCCCCAGCATTTT.